This T cell receptor beta chain comes out of a study of T cells in Graves' hyperthyroidism and ophthalmopathy. Regions amplified from RNA transcripts were the TCR beta CDR3 regions. The TCR CDR3 was amplified in a first-round RT-PCR using the HTBI primer set. A single record per CDR3 protein comes from TCRdb applying MiXCR to the multiplex PCR reads. This sample yields 350,000 to 450,000 distinct CDR3 sequences, of which about 15% are seen a single time; 11% belongs to the top ten. The CDR3 spans 16 residues. Germline V CDR1 and CDR2: SGDLS, YYNGEE. Unmatched junction bases numbered 2, after V lost 1 base and J lost 1 base. This clonotype was detected only a few times. Its specificity is not known. Patients aged 18 to 65 had newly diagnosed hyperthyroidism lasting under 2 months. Exclusion followed for patients with uncontrolled infection, other autoimmune disease, pregnancy or lactation. Study-wide findings and caveats: Peripheral blood also featured most of the thyroid clonotypes expanded above 0.001. Ophthalmopathy and stable hyperthyroidism were separated by a 13 V-J model.

The chain couples TRBV9 to TRBJ2-1; 10 nucleotides line up with TRBD2. The receptor comes from a woman aged 55 to 70 with Graves' hyperthyroidism. Sequencing was done on a sample of blood. The CDR3 loop reads CASSVQAGGSYNEQFF. As DNA, the CDR3 is TGTGCCAGCAGCGTACAAGCGGGAGGGTCCTACAATGAGCAGTTCTTC.